This T cell receptor beta chain was retrieved from a study of shared clonotypes between healthy human individuals (dated by TCRdb to the early 2020s). Notes on the research overall: The cohort included three men and a couple of women between 18 and 49 years of age. To estimate repertoire size and how much clonotypes are shared between individuals, the study performed deep sequencing of blood TCR repertoires from a few healthy adults. Libraries were prepared and TCR repertoires were sequenced by different laboratories using diverse techniques, in order to increase sequencing depth and limit assay-specific biases. For each donor, CD4 naive and CD4 memory were each run on three plates, CD8 naive on two plates, and CD8 memory on one plate. Between about 0.9 and 10 billion PBMCs per donor were obtained by leukapheresis.

The donors were healthy, HIV-negative adults who had no recently reported acute infections or vaccinations. All donors were Caucasian adults living in Nashville, Tennessee, USA. CD4+ T cells were enriched through magnetic negative selection, after which naive cells were positively selected on CD45RA and the remaining negative fraction served as the memory subset. After blood collection by leukapheresis, PBMCs were isolated using Ficoll-Histopaque density gradient centrifugation and then cryopreserved in the vapor phase of liquid nitrogen. Analytical flow cytometry was used to check the purity and quantity of every magnetically sorted T cell population. Genomic DNA was isolated from each sorted fraction and quantified by UV absorbance on a Nanodrop 2000c. Using the deep immunoSEQ assay, multiplex PCR amplified TCR CDR3 regions from genomic DNA. For each cell subset, the extracted genomic DNA was distributed evenly across all wells of several immunoSEQ 96-well plates, and each plate served as one replicate. For sorted subsets, about 220 ng of genomic DNA, equivalent to some 30,000 T cell genomes, went into each replicate PCR. Purified libraries were measured with a Qubit 3.0 fluorometer, size-checked on a Bioanalyzer 2100, and measured again with the KAPA Library Quantification kit. Every immunoSEQ 96-well plate was sequenced on a separate single-read 150-cycle Illumina NextSeq 550 flow cell. The paper's data handling went like this. The immunoSEQ output contained only junctional sequences without quality scores, so filtering could not match that applied to full-length reads. To assign V/J genes and CDR3, sequences were annotated using PyIR, a Python wrapper for IgBLAST v1.9, with IMGT germline references. Any read was removed if the V/J assignment was weak (E-value above 1e-6), the CDR3 was missing, or the read contained stop codons, out-of-frame junctions, or ambiguous translated residues. A V3J clonotype was defined by an identical inferred V gene, J gene, and CDR3 amino acid sequence. Percentage overlap between repertoires was computed as shared unique clonotypes divided by the size of the smaller repertoire. Three approaches were used to assess repertoire richness: RTK rarefaction, the Chao1 estimator, and Recon v2.1 estimates of unobserved clonotypes. OLGA was used to compute generation probabilities for all TCRbeta clonotypes that the gDNA method yielded from a handful of donors. TCRdb holds this immuneACCESS table with in-frame rearrangements only. Some clones are missing; in checked studies, unresolved V genes explain under half, and the rest has no known cause. V and J calls and clone size follow that table, whereas D and trimming were derived from the DNA. For this sample there are approximately 2.3 million clones; roughly 93% appear just once. The ten largest make up about 0.41% of the sample.

The full study reports these points: Pairwise subsampling led to the expectation that sequencing depth would affect the degree of clonotype sharing among donors. Estimated clonotype richness was generally larger for naive than for memory subsets. Clonotypes shared by all four sorted-subset donors showed higher generation probabilities than non-shared clonotypes. Even with the large sequencing depth, rarefaction of the sorted-subset datasets indicated that sequencing was incomplete. About 5% of naive CD4, approximately 3.7% of naive CD8, around 2.3% of memory CD4, and more than 0.35% of memory CD8 clonotypes were shared across a few donors. Because the study included only a small number of donors, the genetic and exposure-history diversity represented was limited. Sampling was limited to blood, and TCR repertoires in tissue likely differ from TCR repertoires in blood.

On this clone: Its specific antigen is unknown. Per-base qualities were not stored, and no clone one base away is much larger.

V lost 2 bases and J lost 7 bases, and the count of bases not matched to a germline gene is 9. CDR1 and CDR2, per the germline V gene (reference sequence), are SGHNT and YYREEE. Its CDR3 holds 17 amino acids, cysteine through phenylalanine. CDR3 DNA is the only sequence kept; it has 51 bases, read in frame from the first base. The specimen was naive CD4+ T cells from PBMCs. In light of the paper, this sample's cell subset or site label describes: CD45RA+ positively selected. The rearranged segments are TRBV5-4 and TRBJ2-2; 12 central bases correspond to TRBD2. The TCR was taken from a man in his late teens or twenties in good health. Some clones in this sample may be carry-over from other donors' samples. The CDR3 in this case is CASSLASSGRAGGELFF. The nucleotides read TGTGCCAGCAGCTTAGCTTCTAGCGGGAGGGCTGGCGGGGAGCTGTTTTTT.